This passage covers 12 T cell receptor beta chains from one sample sequenced in a study of blood T cells in healthy people across ages. Then a second PCR, running roughly 7 to 11 cycles, was carried out with a sample-barcoded 5' primer and a J-beta primer mix. MiXCR was run by TCRdb on the 5' RACE reads, yielding one entry per CDR3 protein. The profile covers fewer than 800,000 distinct CDR3 sequences, with roughly 25% appearing a single time and 9.4% taken by the ten largest. The same sample was also used in a study of T cells of mothers and their children.

The sequenced sample was blood. The source is a boy aged 5-17 years in good health.

The chain couples TRBV29-1 to TRBJ1-2; D might be TRBD1 (5 bases). The CDR3 sequence is 14 residues long. Germline loops: CDR1 SQVTM, CDR2 ANQGSEA. With 0 bases removed from V and 5 bases from J, the gap between germline ends came to 13 bases. In nucleotides, the CDR3 is TGCAGCGTTGAAGATCCCGGACACCCTTATGGCTACACCTTC. Protein sequence: CSVEDPGHPYGYTF.

This clonotype came up a few times. This chain joins TRBV27 and TRBJ2-5; 8 bases line up with TRBD2. The CDR3 is made up of 13 amino acids. Germline V CDR1 and CDR2: MNHEY, SMNVEV (reference sequence). V shed 11 bases and J 4 bases; nucleotides not matched to a gene: 9. CDR3 amino acids: CASGGALGETQYF. The CDR3 nucleotides are TGTGCCTCGGGGGGGGCACTTGGAGAGACCCAGTACTTC.

V usage is TRBV14 and J usage is TRBJ2-7; possibly TRBD1 for D (6 bases). Germline values: CDR1 SGHDN, CDR2 FVKESK. The germline V and J ends were trimmed by 0 bases and 6 bases, with 15 bases remaining between them. This CDR3 is 15 amino acids long. The CDR3 DNA follows: TGTGCCAGCAGCCAAGACGCAGGGGAGATGTTCGAGCAGTACTTC. This gives the protein CASSQDAGEMFEQYF. The whole variable domain, remainder taken from reference TRBV14 and TRBJ2-7, is EAGVTQFPSHSVIEKGQTVTLRCDPISGHDNLYWYRRVMGKEIKFLLHFVKESKQDESGMPNNRFLAERTGGTYSTLKVQPAELEDSGVYFCASSQDAGEMFEQYFGPGTRLTVT.

Ten or more counts support this clonotype. This chain joins TRBV6-6 and TRBJ2-1, with D tentatively TRBD1 (5 bases). Germline-derived CDR1 and CDR2 are MNHNY and SVGAGI (reference sequence). V lost 0 bases, J lost 2 bases, and 5 bases lay in between. The CDR3 is made up of 14 amino acids. Here the CDR3 DNA reads TGTGCCAGCAGTTACTCCAGGGCCTACAATGAGCAGTTCTTC. It codes for CASSYSRAYNEQFF.

The V gene is TRBV27, the J gene TRBJ1-1; 11 bases map to TRBD1. CDR1 and CDR2 (germline): MNHEY, SMNVEV (reference sequence). V was pared by 6 bases and J by 4 bases, with 10 bases of the junction left unmatched. This CDR3 has 16 residues. The chain's CDR3 is CASRQGGTGGSTEAFF. In nucleotides, the CDR3 is TGTGCCAGCAGACAGGGGGGGACAGGGGGGAGCACTGAAGCTTTCTTT.

The rearrangement uses TRBV11-2 and TRBJ2-7; 7 positions agree with TRBD1. Germline V gene lookup returns CDR1 SGHAT and CDR2 FQNNGV. The ends lost 1 base at V and 4 bases at J; junction bases unmatched: 4. The CDR3 sequence is 14 residues long. The CDR3 DNA sequence: TGTGCCAGCAGCTTAGGACAGGGAGATTACGAGCAGTACTTC. It is translated as CASSLGQGDYEQYF. Filled out from reference TRBV11-2 and TRBJ2-7, the complete variable domain reads EAGVAQSPRYKIIEKRQSVAFWCNPISGHATLYWYQQILGQGPKLLIQFQNNGVVDDSQLPKDRFSAERLKGVDSTLKIQPAKLEDSAVYLCASSLGQGDYEQYFGPGTRLTVT.

V and J are TRBV15 and TRBJ2-5; D may be TRBD1 (6 bases). The J call may be wrong; the DNA end is better matched by TRBJ2-7. Germline V gene data show CDR1 as LNHNV and CDR2 as YYDKDF (reference sequence). The CDR3 length is 15 residues. The chain's CDR3 is CATSKFQGRENEQYF. The DNA of the CDR3 is TGTGCCACCAGCAAATTCCAGGGGCGTGAAAACGAGCAGTACTTC.

This clonotype was observed a few times. The chain combines TRBV20-1 with TRBJ2-3; 10 bases match TRBD1. Germline values: CDR1 DFQATT, CDR2 SNEGSKA (reference sequence). V shed 3 bases and J 6 bases; nucleotides not matched to a gene: 3. This CDR3 region has 13 residues. This chain's CDR3 is CSARGQGLDTQYF. The CDR3 nucleotides read TGCAGTGCTAGGGGACAGGGGCTCGATACGCAGTATTTT.

A few counts support this clonotype. The chain uses TRBV11-2 and TRBJ2-5, with TRBD2 matching over 7 bases. Near its end, the DNA agrees better with TRBJ2-1, so the J call may be wrong. The CDR3 is made up of 16 amino acids. From germline, CDR1 is SGHAT and CDR2 FQNNGV. The CDR3 DNA reads as TGTGCCAGCAGCTTAGAGGGAAGACTAGCAAGGAATGAGCAGTTCTTC. The encoded protein is CASSLEGRLARNEQFF.

CDR3 amino acids: CSLIDTEAFF. The CDR3 coding sequence is TGCAGCCTCATTGACACTGAAGCTTTCTTT. V and J are TRBV20-1 and TRBJ1-1; D gene ambiguous. The germline V gene has CDR1 DFQATT and CDR2 SNEGSKA (reference sequence). The length of the CDR3 is 10 residues.

This chain links TRBV7-6 with TRBJ2-7; D is unclear. V was cut by 4 bases and J by 0 bases, with 13 bases left in between. Germline-derived CDR1 and CDR2 are SGHVS and FNYEAQ. The CDR3 is 15 amino acids. The CDR3 protein is CASSSDWLGSYEQYF. In DNA, the CDR3 is TGTGCCAGCAGCTCAGACTGGCTGGGCTCCTACGAGCAGTACTTC.

The rearrangement joins TRBV7-9 to TRBJ2-5; D is undetermined. The J call may be mistaken, given a closer DNA end match to TRBJ2-1. The V gene's germline CDR1 is SEHNR and CDR2 FQNEAQ (reference sequence). The CDR3 sequence is 13 residues long. The CDR3: CASSGESGNEQFF. The CDR3 DNA sequence: TGTGCCAGCAGCGGAGAGTCAGGCAATGAGCAGTTCTTC.